Listed below are T cell receptor beta chains from one sample, sequenced in a study of PD-L1 blockade in urothelial cancer. Generated by immunoSEQ multiplex PCR, the TCRdb table keeps only in-frame clones and is missing some. The data contain 30,000 to 45,000 clones, roughly 82% of them singletons. The material was PBMCs, obtained around atezolizumab (anti-PD-L1) treatment. These receptors all stem from a man in his forties with urothelial cancer. The CDR3 runs from the conserved cysteine through the conserved F or W. A D gene is named only where the DNA matches it firmly. Where a row states a size, it is once, few, many or the class of an expanded clone; other rows omit it.

>-|14|TRBV6-4|-|TRBJ2-3
TGTGCCAGCAGTAACGGGGGGCCCGCAGATACGCAGTATTTT
CASSNGGPADTQYF
>-|12|TRBV6-1|TRBD1|TRBJ2-7
TGTGCCAGCAGTGGGGACAGCTACGAGCAGTACTTC
CASSGDSYEQYF
>-|11|TRBV20-1|-|TRBJ2-1
TGCAGTGATCATTCCTACAATGAGCAGTTCTTC
CSDHSYNEQFF
>-|16|TRBV6-5|TRBD1|TRBJ1-1
TGTGCCAGCAGTTACTCCAGGGGGCCGCCCCCCACTGAAGCTTTCTTT
CASSYSRGPPPTEAFF
>-|16|TRBV15|-|TRBJ1-2
TGTGCCACCAGCAGAGGGGGGCTGGTTGGGAGAGAGGGCTACACCTTC
CATSRGGLVGREGYTF
>-|13|TRBV15|TRBD1|TRBJ2-7
TGTGCCACCAACAGACAGGGCCTGGACGAGCAGTACTTC
CATNRQGLDEQYF
>few|13|TRBV19|TRBD1|TRBJ2-1
TGTGCCAGTAGGGAGACAGGGATGAATGAGCAGTTCTTC
CASRETGMNEQFF
>-|15|TRBV7-7|-|TRBJ2-1
TGTGCTAGCAGCTTAGGTCCTCTATCCTACAATGAGCAGTTCTTC
CASSLGPLSYNEQFF
>once|12|TRBV5-6|-|TRBJ2-3
TGTGCCAGCAGCTTGGCAGCGGATACGCAGTATTTT
CASSLAADTQYF
>-|15|TRBV5-1|-|TRBJ2-3
TGCGCCAGCAGCCCAAGCGGCGGCGGGGTAGATACGCAGTATTTT
CASSPSGGGVDTQYF
>-|17|TRBV11-3|TRBD2|TRBJ2-1
TGTGCCAGCAGCTTAGGATTGACTAGCGGGAGGTCCAATGAGCAGTTCTTC
CASSLGLTSGRSNEQFF
>-|15|TRBV19|TRBD1|TRBJ1-5
TGTGCCAGTAGTATAAGCGACAGGGGCAATCAGCCCCAGCATTTT
CASSISDRGNQPQHF
>-|19|TRBV15|TRBD2|TRBJ2-1
TGTGCCACCAGCAGAGACCCCCCCTCTAGCGGGAGAGTTAACAATGAGCAGTTCTTC
CATSRDPPSSGRVNNEQFF
>-|14|TRBV19|-|TRBJ1-1
TGTGCCAGTAGCCCCCTGGGAGTGAACACTGAAGCTTTCTTT
CASSPLGVNTEAFF
>-|15|TRBV9|-|TRBJ2-6
TGTGCCAGCAGCGTAGAGGGGACTGGGGCCAACGTCCTGACTTTC
CASSVEGTGANVLTF
>-|13|TRBV6-4|TRBD1|TRBJ2-3
TGTGCCAGCAGTGACTCGGACAGGGATACGCAGTATTTT
CASSDSDRDTQYF
>-|13|TRBV28|TRBD1|TRBJ2-1
TGTGCCAGCAGGGGGACAGGATACAATGAGCAGTTCTTC
CASRGTGYNEQFF
>-|16|TRBV27|TRBD2|TRBJ2-3
TGTGCCAGCAGTTTAATGCGGATAGCGGGTCCAGATACGCAGTATTTT
CASSLMRIAGPDTQYF
>-|15|TRBV19|TRBD1|TRBJ1-5
TGTGCCAGTAGCACGGGACAGGGAAGCAATCAGCCCCAGCATTTT
CASSTGQGSNQPQHF
>-|13|TRBV10-1|TRBD1|TRBJ2-7
TGCGCCAGCAGTGGGACAGGGGTGGCCGAGCAGTACTTC
CASSGTGVAEQYF
>-|11|TRBV20-1|-|TRBJ2-5
TGCAGTGCTAGGCGCCAAGAGACCCAGTACTTC
CSARRQETQYF
>-|15|TRBV9|-|TRBJ2-3
TGTGCCAGCAGCGTCCTGGCGGCAGCCACAGATACGCAGTATTTT
CASSVLAAATDTQYF
>once|22|TRBV19|TRBD2|TRBJ2-1
TGTGCCAGTAGTTTTAGGTCGTCGATCGGGGGTAGCGGGTTCGGCAGATACAATGAGCAGTTCTTC
CASSFRSSIGGSGFGRYNEQFF
>-|13|TRBV5-1|-|TRBJ2-7
TGCGCCAGCAGAGTGGACTCAGGCTACGAGCAGTACTTC
CASRVDSGYEQYF
>few|14|TRBV7-9|-|TRBJ2-7
TGTGCCAGCAGCTTAGCGCTCGGGAGCGACGAGCAGTACTTC
CASSLALGSDEQYF
>-|16|TRBV11-2|-|TRBJ2-7
TGTGCCAGCAGCTTACTTAAACAGGGCAACTCCTACGAGCAGTACTTC
CASSLLKQGNSYEQYF
>-|13|TRBV19|-|TRBJ2-5
TGTGCCAGTAGTATGCTTGGGGCGGAGACCCAGTACTTC
CASSMLGAETQYF
>-|11|TRBV7-3|-|TRBJ2-7
TGTGCCAGCAGCTTCACCTACGAGCAGTACTTC
CASSFTYEQYF
>-|15|TRBV7-2|TRBD2|TRBJ2-7
TGTGCCAGCAGCTTAGCGGGCGGGAGGGAGTTCGAGCAGTACTTC
CASSLAGGREFEQYF
>-|16|TRBV5-1|TRBD2|TRBJ2-7
TGCGCCAGCAGCTTGGCCGTAGCGGGTACACCCTACGAGCAGTACTTC
CASSLAVAGTPYEQYF
>-|13|TRBV18|-|TRBJ1-5
TGTGCCAGCTCACGAGTGTTAGACTCACCCCAGCATTTT
CASSRVLDSPQHF
>-|17|TRBV5-4|TRBD1|TRBJ2-5
TGTGCCAGCAGCTATCCGGGACAGGGGGCTTTCGGAGAGACCCAGTACTTC
CASSYPGQGAFGETQYF
>-|12|TRBV14|-|TRBJ2-2
TGTGCCAGCAGCCAAGTTTCCTGGGAGCTGTTTTTT
CASSQVSWELFF
>-|14|TRBV29-1|TRBD1|TRBJ1-4
TGCAGCGCCACCGGGACAGGGGGCACTGAAAAACTGTTTTTT
CSATGTGGTEKLFF
>-|13|TRBV5-1|-|TRBJ2-7
TGCGCCAGCAGCTTGACAGGAAGCTACGAGCAGTACTTC
CASSLTGSYEQYF
>-|13|TRBV28|TRBD1|TRBJ1-1
TGTGCCAGCAGTCCACCGGGACAGGGGGGAGCTTTCTTT
CASSPPGQGGAFF